These T cell receptor beta chains were read from a single sample in a study of yellow fever vaccine responses in identical twins. In TCRdb, the RT-PCR reads were re-called with MiXCR into one record per CDR3 protein. The sample shows about 13,000 distinct CDR3 sequences, 84% of them seen only once. Sequences were derived from T cells from blood (PBMCs), unsorted or a sorted subset (not recorded which), sampled before or after yellow fever vaccination (not recorded which). The receptors shown here come from a woman in her late teens or twenties who received the yellow fever vaccine. Both conserved end residues are part of each CDR3. Each record gives: CDR3 protein, CDR3 DNA, D gene, clone size, J gene, V gene. A D gene is named only where the DNA matches it firmly. Clone size is given for some rows only: seen once, a few or many times, or a class if the clone is expanded.

cdr3_aa: CASLRGGPNEQFF
cdr3_nt: TGTGCCAGCTTGAGGGGGGGCCCCAATGAGCAGTTCTTC
d_call: -
clone_size: -
j_call: TRBJ2-1
v_call: TRBV7-9

cdr3_aa: CASSLTESFGGELFF
cdr3_nt: TGCGCCAGCAGCTTGACTGAGAGCTTTGGCGGGGAGCTGTTTTTT
d_call: -
clone_size: -
j_call: TRBJ2-2
v_call: TRBV5-1

cdr3_aa: CASSPGGILEGNQPQHF
cdr3_nt: TGTGCCAGCAGCCCAGGGGGTATCCTAGAGGGCAATCAGCCCCAGCATTTT
d_call: TRBD1
clone_size: -
j_call: TRBJ1-5
v_call: TRBV7-9

cdr3_aa: CASSGGTGPNTEAFF
cdr3_nt: TGTGCCAGCAGCGGAGGAACAGGGCCGAACACTGAAGCTTTCTTT
d_call: -
clone_size: -
j_call: TRBJ1-1
v_call: TRBV12-3/TRBV12-4

cdr3_aa: CASSRDRGSETQYF
cdr3_nt: TGTGCCAGCAGCCGGGACAGGGGGAGCGAGACCCAGTACTTC
d_call: TRBD1
clone_size: -
j_call: TRBJ2-5
v_call: TRBV11-2

cdr3_aa: CASSQRQGGDIQYF
cdr3_nt: TGTGCCAGCAGCCAAAGACAGGGCGGAGACATTCAGTACTTC
d_call: TRBD1
clone_size: -
j_call: TRBJ2-4
v_call: TRBV4-2

cdr3_aa: CASSPSGMFYNEQFF
cdr3_nt: TGTGCCAGCAGCCCCAGCGGGATGTTCTACAATGAGCAGTTCTTC
d_call: TRBD2
clone_size: once
j_call: TRBJ2-1
v_call: TRBV4-2

cdr3_aa: CASPRAQGNSYEQYF
cdr3_nt: TGCGCCAGCCCTCGGGCCCAGGGTAATTCCTACGAGCAGTACTTC
d_call: -
clone_size: -
j_call: TRBJ2-7
v_call: TRBV23-1

cdr3_aa: CASSQGGGWQTQYF
cdr3_nt: TGTGCCAGCTCCCAAGGAGGGGGCTGGCAGACCCAGTACTTC
d_call: -
clone_size: -
j_call: TRBJ2-5
v_call: TRBV18

cdr3_aa: CASTRSGETQYF
cdr3_nt: TGTGCCAGCACTCGATCAGGAGAAACCCAGTACTTC
d_call: -
clone_size: -
j_call: TRBJ2-5
v_call: TRBV5-4

cdr3_aa: CASSYGEGDNGYTF
cdr3_nt: TGTGCCAGCAGTTACGGGGAGGGGGACAATGGCTACACCTTC
d_call: -
clone_size: -
j_call: TRBJ1-2
v_call: TRBV6-2/TRBV6-3

cdr3_aa: CSATGLAGADTQYF
cdr3_nt: TGCAGTGCTACTGGACTAGCGGGGGCAGATACGCAGTATTTT
d_call: TRBD2
clone_size: -
j_call: TRBJ2-3
v_call: TRBV20-1

cdr3_aa: CSVEGLAGYEQYF
cdr3_nt: TGCAGCGTTGAGGGACTAGCGGGATACGAGCAGTACTTC
d_call: TRBD2
clone_size: few
j_call: TRBJ2-7
v_call: TRBV29-1

cdr3_aa: CASSLVGRGSQSSYEQYF
cdr3_nt: TGTGCCAGCAGCTTAGTTGGCAGGGGATCCCAAAGCTCCTACGAGCAGTACTTC
d_call: -
clone_size: -
j_call: TRBJ2-7
v_call: TRBV11-1

cdr3_aa: CASSATSGGTSEQFF
cdr3_nt: TGTGCCAGCAGCGCCACTAGCGGGGGTACAAGTGAGCAGTTCTTC
d_call: TRBD2
clone_size: -
j_call: TRBJ2-1
v_call: TRBV11-1

cdr3_aa: CASSFFTDTQYF
cdr3_nt: TGTGCCAGCAGCTTTTTCACAGATACGCAGTATTTT
d_call: -
clone_size: few
j_call: TRBJ2-3
v_call: TRBV7-2

cdr3_aa: CASIEFYEQFF
cdr3_nt: TGTGCCAGCATCGAATTCTATGAGCAGTTCTTC
d_call: -
clone_size: -
j_call: TRBJ2-1
v_call: TRBV11-1

cdr3_aa: CAITQGTSGSTDTQYF
cdr3_nt: TGTGCCATCACCCAAGGGACTAGCGGGAGTACAGATACGCAGTATTTT
d_call: TRBD2
clone_size: -
j_call: TRBJ2-3
v_call: TRBV10-3

cdr3_aa: CASGQPQHF
cdr3_nt: TGTGCCAGTGGTCAGCCCCAGCATTTT
d_call: -
clone_size: -
j_call: TRBJ1-5
v_call: TRBV19

cdr3_aa: CASSSGLANTDTQYF
cdr3_nt: TGTGCTAGCAGCTCGGGACTAGCGAACACAGATACGCAGTATTTT
d_call: TRBD2
clone_size: -
j_call: TRBJ2-3
v_call: TRBV7-7

cdr3_aa: CASSLGGSNEQFF
cdr3_nt: TGCGCCAGCAGCTTGGGAGGAAGCAATGAGCAGTTCTTC
d_call: -
clone_size: -
j_call: TRBJ2-1
v_call: TRBV5-1

cdr3_aa: CASSALGKQFF
cdr3_nt: TGTGCCAGCAGCGCCCTAGGTAAGCAGTTCTTC
d_call: -
clone_size: once
j_call: TRBJ2-1
v_call: TRBV11-2

cdr3_aa: CASSLRDTISYEQYF
cdr3_nt: TGTGCCAGCAGCTTACGGGACACCATCTCCTACGAGCAGTACTTC
d_call: -
clone_size: -
j_call: TRBJ2-7
v_call: TRBV11-2

cdr3_aa: CASSPTASYEQYF
cdr3_nt: TGTGCCAGCAGCCCGACAGCTTCCTACGAGCAGTACTTC
d_call: -
clone_size: -
j_call: TRBJ2-7
v_call: TRBV11-1

cdr3_aa: CASSFRRLEQFF
cdr3_nt: TGTGCCAGCAGCTTTCGACGGTTAGAGCAGTTCTTC
d_call: -
clone_size: -
j_call: TRBJ2-1
v_call: TRBV12-1

cdr3_aa: CASTTSGTGGEETQYF
cdr3_nt: TGTGCCAGCACGACTTCCGGGACAGGGGGCGAAGAGACCCAGTACTTC
d_call: TRBD1
clone_size: -
j_call: TRBJ2-5
v_call: TRBV2

cdr3_aa: CASSFSGTSRLSQYF
cdr3_nt: TGTGCCAGCAGTTTTTCCGGGACTAGCAGGTTATCCCAGTACTTC
d_call: TRBD2
clone_size: -
j_call: TRBJ2-5
v_call: TRBV27

cdr3_aa: CASSYSAGSYEQYF
cdr3_nt: TGTGCCAGCAGTTACTCCGCCGGATCCTACGAGCAGTACTTC
d_call: -
clone_size: few
j_call: TRBJ2-7
v_call: TRBV6-5

cdr3_aa: CATNHRGYQETQYF
cdr3_nt: TGTGCCACCAACCATAGGGGGTACCAAGAGACCCAGTACTTC
d_call: -
clone_size: -
j_call: TRBJ2-5
v_call: TRBV15

cdr3_aa: CASSRYTGELFF
cdr3_nt: TGTGCCAGCAGCCGGTACACCGGGGAGCTGTTTTTT
d_call: -
clone_size: once
j_call: TRBJ2-2
v_call: TRBV11-3

cdr3_aa: CASSLGGRWITEAFF
cdr3_nt: TGTGCCAGCAGCTTAGGGGGGAGGTGGATCACTGAAGCTTTCTTT
d_call: -
clone_size: -
j_call: TRBJ1-1
v_call: TRBV5-4